This TCR beta chain was identified during a study of T cell changes during pregnancy in multiple sclerosis. The CDR3 covers 15 residues. Unmatched junction bases numbered 4, after V lost 4 bases and J lost 2 bases. From germline, CDR1 is MDHEN and CDR2 SYDVKM. Method: immunoSEQ multiplex PCR; TCRdb's copy keeps in-frame clones and lacks some. The repertoire has some 100,000 clones, about 94% of them found once; the top ten carry approximately 1%. Source: peripheral blood, taken before pregnancy. The source is a female donor with multiple sclerosis, enrolled in a pregnancy study. The rearrangement links TRBV28 to TRBJ1-5, with TRBD1 matching 8 bases. DNA for the CDR3: TGTGCCAGCAGTTCGAACAGGGGGGGCAATCAGCCCCAGCATTTT. It is translated as CASSSNRGGNQPQHF.